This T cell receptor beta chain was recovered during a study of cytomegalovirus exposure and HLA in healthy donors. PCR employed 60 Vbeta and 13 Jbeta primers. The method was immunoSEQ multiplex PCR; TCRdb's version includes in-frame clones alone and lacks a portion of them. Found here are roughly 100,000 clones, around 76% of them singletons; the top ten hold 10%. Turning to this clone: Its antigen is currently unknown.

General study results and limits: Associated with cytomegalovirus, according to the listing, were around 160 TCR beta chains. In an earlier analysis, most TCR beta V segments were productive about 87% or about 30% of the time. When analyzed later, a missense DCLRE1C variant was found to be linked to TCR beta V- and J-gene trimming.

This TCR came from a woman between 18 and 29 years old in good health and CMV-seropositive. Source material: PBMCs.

The CDR3, as DNA: TGTGCCAGCAGCATCTACAGGGGTGGGCAGTACTTC. This sequence encodes CASSIYRGGQYF. The chain carries TRBV5-8 and TRBJ2-7; 7 bases line up with TRBD1. The V gene end was trimmed by 4 bases and the J gene end by 9 bases; junction bases not matched to a gene: 7. This CDR3 has 12 residues. Germline loops: CDR1 SGHTS, CDR2 YDEGEE.